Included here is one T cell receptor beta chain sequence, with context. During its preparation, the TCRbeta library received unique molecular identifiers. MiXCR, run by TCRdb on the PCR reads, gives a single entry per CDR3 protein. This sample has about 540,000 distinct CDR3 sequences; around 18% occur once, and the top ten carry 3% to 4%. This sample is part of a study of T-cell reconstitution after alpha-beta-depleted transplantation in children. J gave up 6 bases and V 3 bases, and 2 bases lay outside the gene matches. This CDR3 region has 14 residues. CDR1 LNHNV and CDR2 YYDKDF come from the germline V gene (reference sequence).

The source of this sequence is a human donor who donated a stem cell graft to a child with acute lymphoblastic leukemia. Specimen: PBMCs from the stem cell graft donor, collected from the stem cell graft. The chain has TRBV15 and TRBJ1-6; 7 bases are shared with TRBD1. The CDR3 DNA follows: TGTGCCACCAGCAGCGACAGGGTTAATTCACCCCTCCACTTT. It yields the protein CATSSDRVNSPLHF.